This TCR beta chain was profiled in a study of CD4 T cells in relation to SARS-CoV-2 and coronaviruses. In the study overall: After roughly ten days of antigen culture, PBMC TCR beta CDR3s were sequenced. Controls used an HIV-1 Nef peptide pool or no peptide. Findings of the study overall: This crossreactivity analysis covered spike protein alone, no other viral proteins.

The unexposed donors gave CD4+ T cells in about 2011-2018, prior to COVID-19. CD4+ T cells were isolated from the cells after around 11 days of culture. This clone is a singleton in its sample. Its specificity is not known. Generated by immunoSEQ multiplex PCR, the TCRdb table keeps only in-frame clones and is missing some. The sample holds about 24,000 clones, 65% to 80% seen once. V was pared by 6 bases and J by 3 bases, with 11 bases between. The CDR3 runs to 13 residues. This clonotype originated in a human donor in good health. The chain links TRBV12-3 or TRBV12-4 to TRBJ1-2; D is undetermined. The specimen was CD4+ T cells from PBMCs, cultured in vitro. CDR3 bases: TGTGCCAGCAGCCCACCCGGGTACTATGGCTACACCTTC. Its translation: CASSPPGYYGYTF.